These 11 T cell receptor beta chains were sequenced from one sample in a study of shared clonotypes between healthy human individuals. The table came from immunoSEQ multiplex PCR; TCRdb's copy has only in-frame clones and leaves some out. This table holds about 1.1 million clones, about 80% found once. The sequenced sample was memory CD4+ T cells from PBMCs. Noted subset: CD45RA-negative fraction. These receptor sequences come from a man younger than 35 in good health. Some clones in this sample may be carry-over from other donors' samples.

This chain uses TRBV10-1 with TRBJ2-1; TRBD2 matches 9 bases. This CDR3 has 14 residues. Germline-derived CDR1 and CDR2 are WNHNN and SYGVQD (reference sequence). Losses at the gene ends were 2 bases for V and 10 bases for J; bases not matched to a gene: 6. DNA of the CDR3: TGCGCCAGCAGTGAGGCGGGAGGGCTTGGGGAGCAGTTCTTC. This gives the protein CASSEAGGLGEQFF.

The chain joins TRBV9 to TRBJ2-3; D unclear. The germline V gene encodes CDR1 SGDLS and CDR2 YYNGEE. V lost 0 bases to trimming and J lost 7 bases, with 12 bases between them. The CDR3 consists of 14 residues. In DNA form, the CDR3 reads TGTGCCAGCAGCGTAGAGTCTTTGTGGAATACGCAGTATTTT. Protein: CASSVESLWNTQYF. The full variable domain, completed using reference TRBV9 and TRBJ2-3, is DSGVTQTPKHLITATGQRVTLRCSPRSGDLSVYWYQQSLDQGLQFLIQYYNGEERAKGNILERFSAQQFPDLHSELNLSSLELGDSALYFCASSVESLWNTQYFGPGTRLTVL.

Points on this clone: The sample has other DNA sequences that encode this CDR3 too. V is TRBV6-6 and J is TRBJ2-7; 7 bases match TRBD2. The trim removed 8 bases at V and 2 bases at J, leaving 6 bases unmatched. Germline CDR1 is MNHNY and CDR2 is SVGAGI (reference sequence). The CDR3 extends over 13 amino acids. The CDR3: CASRTSGAYEQYF. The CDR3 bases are TGTGCCAGCCGGACTAGTGGTGCCTACGAGCAGTACTTC.

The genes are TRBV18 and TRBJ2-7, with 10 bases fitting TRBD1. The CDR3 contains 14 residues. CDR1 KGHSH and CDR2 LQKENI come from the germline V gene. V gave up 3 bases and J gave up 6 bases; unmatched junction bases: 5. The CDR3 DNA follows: TGTGCCAGCTCACCGGGACAGGGGTATATCGAGCAGTACTTC. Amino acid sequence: CASSPGQGYIEQYF.

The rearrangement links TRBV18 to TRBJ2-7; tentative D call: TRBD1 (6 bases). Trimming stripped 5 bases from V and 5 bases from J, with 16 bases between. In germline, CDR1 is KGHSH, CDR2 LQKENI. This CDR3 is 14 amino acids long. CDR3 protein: CASSRVGRDNEQYF. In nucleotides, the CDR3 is TGTGCCAGCTCAAGGGTAGGCAGGGACAACGAGCAGTACTTC.

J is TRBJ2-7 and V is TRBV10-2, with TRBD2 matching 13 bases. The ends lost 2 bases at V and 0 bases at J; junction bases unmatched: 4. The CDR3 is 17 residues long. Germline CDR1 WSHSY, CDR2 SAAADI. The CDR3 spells CASSEPGTSGASYEQYF. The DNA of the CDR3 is TGCGCCAGCAGTGAGCCTGGGACTAGCGGGGCCTCCTACGAGCAGTACTTC.

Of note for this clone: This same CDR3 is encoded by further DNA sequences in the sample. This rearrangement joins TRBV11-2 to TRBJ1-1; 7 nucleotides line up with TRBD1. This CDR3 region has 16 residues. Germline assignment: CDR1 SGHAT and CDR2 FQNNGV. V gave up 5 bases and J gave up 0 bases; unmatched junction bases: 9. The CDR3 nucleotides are TGTGCCAGCAGCCCTAGGACAGGTATAATGAACACTGAAGCTTTCTTT. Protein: CASSPRTGIMNTEAFF. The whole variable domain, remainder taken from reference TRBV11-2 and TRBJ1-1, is EAGVAQSPRYKIIEKRQSVAFWCNPISGHATLYWYQQILGQGPKLLIQFQNNGVVDDSQLPKDRFSAERLKGVDSTLKIQPAKLEDSAVYLCASSPRTGIMNTEAFFGQGTRLTVV.

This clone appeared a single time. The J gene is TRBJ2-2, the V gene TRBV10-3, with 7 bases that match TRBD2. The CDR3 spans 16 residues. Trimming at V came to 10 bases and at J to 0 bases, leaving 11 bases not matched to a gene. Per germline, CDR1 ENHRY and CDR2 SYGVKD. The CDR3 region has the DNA TGTGCCAACAAAACCAGAGGGAGGGCGAACACCGGGGAGCTGTTTTTT. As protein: CANKTRGRANTGELFF.

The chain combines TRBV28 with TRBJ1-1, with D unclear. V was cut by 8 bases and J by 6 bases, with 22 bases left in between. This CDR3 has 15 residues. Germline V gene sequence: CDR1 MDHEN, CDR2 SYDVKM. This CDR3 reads CASLKLPPSSAEAFF. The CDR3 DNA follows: TGTGCCAGCCTTAAACTCCCGCCGAGCAGCGCTGAAGCTTTCTTT.

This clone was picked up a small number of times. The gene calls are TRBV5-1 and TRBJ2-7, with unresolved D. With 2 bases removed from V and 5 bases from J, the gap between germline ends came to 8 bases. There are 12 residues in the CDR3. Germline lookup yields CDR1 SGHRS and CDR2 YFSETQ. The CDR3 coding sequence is TGCGCCAGCAGCTTTGTAGGAGACGAGCAGTACTTC. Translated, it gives CASSFVGDEQYF.

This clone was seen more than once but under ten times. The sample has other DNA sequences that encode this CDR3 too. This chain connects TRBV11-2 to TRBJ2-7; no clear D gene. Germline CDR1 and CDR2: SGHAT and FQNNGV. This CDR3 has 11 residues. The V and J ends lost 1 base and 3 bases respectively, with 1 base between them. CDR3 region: CASSLVYEQYF. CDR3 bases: TGTGCCAGCAGCTTAGTCTACGAGCAGTACTTC. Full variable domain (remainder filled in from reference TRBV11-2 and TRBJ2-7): EAGVAQSPRYKIIEKRQSVAFWCNPISGHATLYWYQQILGQGPKLLIQFQNNGVVDDSQLPKDRFSAERLKGVDSTLKIQPAKLEDSAVYLCASSLVYEQYFGPGTRLTVT.